This TCR beta chain is from a study of shared clonotypes between healthy human individuals. For the study at large: Each donor's CD8 memory used one plate, CD8 naive two, each CD4 subset three.

TCRdb keeps only in-frame clones here, not all; method: immunoSEQ multiplex PCR. The table lists over 2,000,000 clones, around 95% of them singletons. Study results and caveats: Naive subsets typically showed greater estimated richness than memory subsets.

On this clone: Its target is unknown.

Selected positively for CCR7 and CD45RO-negative, naive CD8 cells excluded terminally differentiated effector memory CD45RA+ cells. CDR3 length: 14 amino acids. The sequencing input was naive CD8+ T cells from PBMCs. The sequence was collected from a man younger than 35 in good health. Some clones in this sample may be carry-over from other donors' samples. J is TRBJ2-1 and V is TRBV12-2; TRBD2 is the table's D call, not checked against the DNA. TRBV12-2 is recorded as a pseudogene. The CDR3 sequence is CARGGPRIAHEQFF. The CDR3 nucleotides read TGTGCAAGGGGGGGGCCGAGGATTGCCCATGAGCAGTTCTTC.